A single T cell receptor beta chain is shown here with its context. Trimming took 8 bases from V and 2 from J; bases not matched to a gene: 4. This CDR3 spans 13 amino acids. Germline values: CDR1 GTSNPN, CDR2 SVGIG (reference sequence). This specimen belongs to a study of blood T cell repertoires in COVID-19. This table comes from immunoSEQ multiplex PCR, and its TCRdb copy is limited to in-frame clones, with some not included. The profile covers 120,000 to 150,000 clones, with about 76% appearing a single time and around 13% taken by the ten largest. The TCR was taken from a man aged 80 or over with acute or convalescent COVID-19. Input material: peripheral blood. The chain uses TRBV30 and TRBJ2-2, with 8 bases aligning to TRBD1. The CDR3 nucleotides read TGTGCCACCGGGACAGGCAACACCGGGGAGCTGTTTTTT. It yields the protein CATGTGNTGELFF. The full variable domain, in which reference TRBV30 and TRBJ2-2 provide the parts outside the CDR3, is SQTIHQWPATLVQPVGSPLSLECTVEGTSNPNLYWYRQAAGRGLQLLFYSVGIGQISSEVPQNLSASRPQDRQFILSSKKLLLSDSGFYLCATGTGNTGELFFGEGSRLTVL.